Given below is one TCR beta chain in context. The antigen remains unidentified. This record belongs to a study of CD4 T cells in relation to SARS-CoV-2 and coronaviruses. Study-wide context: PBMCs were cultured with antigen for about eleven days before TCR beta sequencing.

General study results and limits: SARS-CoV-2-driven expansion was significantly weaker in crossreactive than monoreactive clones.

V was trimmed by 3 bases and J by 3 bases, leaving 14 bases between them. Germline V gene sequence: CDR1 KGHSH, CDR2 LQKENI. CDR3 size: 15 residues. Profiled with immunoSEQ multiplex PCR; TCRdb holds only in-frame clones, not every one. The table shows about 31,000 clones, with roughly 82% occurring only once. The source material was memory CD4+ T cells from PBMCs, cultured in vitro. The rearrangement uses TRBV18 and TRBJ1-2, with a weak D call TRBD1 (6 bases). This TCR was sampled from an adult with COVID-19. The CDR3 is CASSPTGQGHYGYTF. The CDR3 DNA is TGTGCCAGCTCACCTACAGGGCAGGGTCACTATGGCTACACCTTC.